A selection of T cell receptor beta chains follows, all from one sample in a study of T cell responses to AZD1222 COVID-19 vaccine. The table came from immunoSEQ multiplex PCR; TCRdb's copy has only in-frame clones and leaves some out. Altogether 200,000 or so clones are present, almost 90% being singletons, with the ten largest covering about 7.2%. The sample was peripheral blood, taken on day 0 of AZD1222 vaccination. These receptors were collected from an adult in good health. Each CDR3 is given with its conserved first and last residue. The D gene is left open where the match is weak. Size is omitted from some rows. Given values are once, few, many or a class for expanded clones.

size	V	J	D	DNA	CDR3
few	TRBV15	TRBJ1-5	-	TGTGCCACCAGCAGAGATACGAATCAGCCCCAGCATTTT	CATSRDTNQPQHF
-	TRBV27	TRBJ2-5	TRBD1	TGTGCCAGCAGACCCGGGACAGGGGGTAGGGAGACCCAGTACTTC	CASRPGTGGRETQYF
-	TRBV2	TRBJ2-3	TRBD1	TGTGCCAGCAGTGATTGGACAGGGATAAGCACAGATACGCAGTATTTT	CASSDWTGISTDTQYF
-	TRBV7-9	TRBJ1-5	-	TGTGCCAGCAGCTTTGGGGGCGGTCAGCCCCAGCATTTT	CASSFGGGQPQHF
-	TRBV9	TRBJ2-3	TRBD2	TGTGCCAGCAGCAAGAAAGCGGGGGGCCACACAGATACGCAGTATTTT	CASSKKAGGHTDTQYF
-	TRBV2	TRBJ1-2	TRBD1	TGTGCCAGCAGTGAGTGGGGGACAGCCCCTGGTGGCTACACCTTC	CASSEWGTAPGGYTF
-	TRBV7-9	TRBJ2-5	TRBD1	TGTGCCAGCAGCTTAGGTGGGACAGAAGAGACCCAGTACTTC	CASSLGGTEETQYF
-	TRBV30	TRBJ1-2	TRBD1	TGTGCCTGGAGTGAAGGGGGCCCTGGCTACACCTTC	CAWSEGGPGYTF
-	TRBV4-2	TRBJ1-2	-	TGTGCCAGCAGCCAAGAGGACTCAGATTATGGCTACACCTTC	CASSQEDSDYGYTF
-	TRBV19	TRBJ2-7	TRBD1	TGTGCCAGTAGTACGGGGACAGGGGCTGCCTACGAGCAGTACTTC	CASSTGTGAAYEQYF
few	TRBV25-1	TRBJ2-2	-	TGTGCCAGCAGTAGAACCGGGGAGCTGTTTTTT	CASSRTGELFF
once	TRBV9	TRBJ2-5	TRBD2	TGTGCCAGCAGCGTAGACCTAGCGGGAGAAGAGACCCAGTACTTC	CASSVDLAGEETQYF
-	TRBV5-1	TRBJ1-3	TRBD1	TGCGCCAGCAGCCTGGGACAGGCCTCGGGAGGAAACACCATATATTTT	CASSLGQASGGNTIYF
-	TRBV6-5	TRBJ2-7	-	TGTGCCAGCAGAGACCCGGTGGGGGCCTACGAGCAGTACTTC	CASRDPVGAYEQYF
-	TRBV5-1	TRBJ1-4	-	TGCGCCAGCAGCCCTAGTCGAGGGCAGGAAAAACTGTTTTTT	CASSPSRGQEKLFF
few	TRBV19	TRBJ1-2	TRBD1	TGTGCCAGTAGTAACCAGACAGGGACCCTCTATGGCTACACCTTC	CASSNQTGTLYGYTF
-	TRBV2	TRBJ2-2	TRBD1	TGTGCCACCAGGGGACAGGGGGTCACCGGGGAGCTGTTTTTT	CATRGQGVTGELFF
-	TRBV29-1	TRBJ2-1	-	TGCAGCGTCGATTCAACAGGGATTGGGAATGAGCAGTTCTTC	CSVDSTGIGNEQFF
-	TRBV19	TRBJ2-2	-	TGTGCCAGTAGTATTTGGCAGGCGGGCACCGGGGAGCTGTTTTTT	CASSIWQAGTGELFF
-	TRBV7-9	TRBJ1-2	TRBD1	TGTGCCAGCAGCCCAGGGGGCTCGAACTATGGCTACACCTTC	CASSPGGSNYGYTF
few	TRBV27	TRBJ1-3	-	TGTGCCAGCAGTTTATTCTCCCCGGGACTCTCTGGAAACACCATATATTTT	CASSLFSPGLSGNTIYF
-	TRBV19	TRBJ1-1	TRBD1	TGTGCCAGTAGTATGTGGCAGGGGGTAGCTTTCTTT	CASSMWQGVAFF
-	TRBV5-4	TRBJ2-2	TRBD2	TGTGCCAGCAGCTTGACCTCTTCAGCGGGGGGGGTGGGCACCGGGGAGCTGTTTTTT	CASSLTSSAGGVGTGELFF
-	TRBV6-2/TRBV6-3	TRBJ2-7	TRBD1	TGTGCCAGCAGTAGCCGGGACAGGGGGCCTTACGAGCAGTACTTC	CASSSRDRGPYEQYF
-	TRBV7-2	TRBJ2-7	-	TGTGCCAGCAGCCCATGGGGGACGGACAGTCCTTACGAGCAGTACTTC	CASSPWGTDSPYEQYF
-	TRBV4-1	TRBJ1-1	TRBD1	TGCGCCAGCAGCCAAGACCCCCTTCCGCTCAGGGGGTCGGACACTGAAGCTTTCTTT	CASSQDPLPLRGSDTEAFF
-	TRBV19	TRBJ1-6	-	TGTGCCAGTAGTATAGAGGGCGACAGGCCCAATTCACCCCTCCACTTT	CASSIEGDRPNSPLHF
-	TRBV5-5	TRBJ1-2	-	TGTGCCAGCAGCTTCGGACCTAACTATGGCTACACCTTC	CASSFGPNYGYTF
-	TRBV6-1	TRBJ2-3	-	TGTGCCAGCAGTGATCTTCATACAGGGTCTAGCACAGATACGCAGTATTTT	CASSDLHTGSSTDTQYF
-	TRBV6-2/TRBV6-3	TRBJ1-5	-	TGTGCCAGCAGTTACGGGGTCCAGGGACTTAGCAATCAGCCCCAGCATTTT	CASSYGVQGLSNQPQHF
many	TRBV4-1	TRBJ1-4	-	TGCGCCAGCAGGATGACAGAGAATGAAAAACTGTTTTTT	CASRMTENEKLFF
-	TRBV5-3	TRBJ1-1	TRBD1	TGTGCCAGAAGCTCTGACAGGGCTAGAGCGACGAACACTGAAGCTTTCTTT	CARSSDRARATNTEAFF
-	TRBV2	TRBJ2-3	-	TGTGCCAGCAGTGGAATCCGCCTCCCCACAGATACGCAGTATTTT	CASSGIRLPTDTQYF
-	TRBV6-5	TRBJ2-3	-	TGTGCCAGCAGTTACTCGATTGGGGGGGATACGCAGTATTTT	CASSYSIGGDTQYF
-	TRBV4-3	TRBJ1-1	-	TGCGCCAGCAGCCAAGGTTTTCGGGAAAGAATTCTTACGTCCACTGAAGCTTTCTTT	CASSQGFRERILTSTEAFF
-	TRBV6-2/TRBV6-3	TRBJ1-5	TRBD1	TGTGCCAGCAGTTACCAGGGGGGAAGCAATCAGCCCCAGCATTTT	CASSYQGGSNQPQHF
-	TRBV3-1/TRBV3-2	TRBJ1-5	TRBD1	TGTGCCAGCAGGCCCGGGACAGGCCCACTTATCCGTTATAGCAATCAGCCCCAGCATTTT	CASRPGTGPLIRYSNQPQHF